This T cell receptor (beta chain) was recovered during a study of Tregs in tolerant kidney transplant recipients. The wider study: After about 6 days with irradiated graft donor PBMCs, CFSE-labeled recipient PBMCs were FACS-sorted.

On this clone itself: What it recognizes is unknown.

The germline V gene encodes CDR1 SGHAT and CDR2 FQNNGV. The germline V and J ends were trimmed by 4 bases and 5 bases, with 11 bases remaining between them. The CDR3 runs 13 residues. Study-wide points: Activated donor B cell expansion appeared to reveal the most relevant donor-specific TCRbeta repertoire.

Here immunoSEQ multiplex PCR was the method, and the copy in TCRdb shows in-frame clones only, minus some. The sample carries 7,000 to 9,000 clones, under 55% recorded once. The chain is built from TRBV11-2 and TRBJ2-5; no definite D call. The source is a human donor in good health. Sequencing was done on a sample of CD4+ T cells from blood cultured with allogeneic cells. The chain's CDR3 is CASSSQVGETQYF. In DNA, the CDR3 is TGTGCCAGCAGCTCCCAGGTTGGGGAGACCCAGTACTTC.